This entry concerns a single T cell receptor (beta chain). The data were obtained in a study of blood T cell repertoires in COVID-19. Only in-frame clones appear in the TCRdb table, and some are missing; sequencing was by immunoSEQ multiplex PCR. Among some 45,000 clones, roughly 93% were seen once, and the ten largest hold more than 0.8%. V was clipped by 0 bases and J by 2 bases, with 13 bases between them. There are 16 residues in the CDR3. Germline V gives CDR1 LNHDA, CDR2 SQIVND (reference sequence). This receptor was obtained from a man aged 55 to 70 with COVID-19, enrolled during active disease. Material: peripheral blood. This chain connects TRBV19 to TRBJ1-1, with a possible D match to TRBD1 (5 bases). CDR3 coding DNA: TGTGCCAGTAGTATAGATGGGAGGGGTCGCAACACTGAAGCTTTCTTT. The encoded protein is CASSIDGRGRNTEAFF.